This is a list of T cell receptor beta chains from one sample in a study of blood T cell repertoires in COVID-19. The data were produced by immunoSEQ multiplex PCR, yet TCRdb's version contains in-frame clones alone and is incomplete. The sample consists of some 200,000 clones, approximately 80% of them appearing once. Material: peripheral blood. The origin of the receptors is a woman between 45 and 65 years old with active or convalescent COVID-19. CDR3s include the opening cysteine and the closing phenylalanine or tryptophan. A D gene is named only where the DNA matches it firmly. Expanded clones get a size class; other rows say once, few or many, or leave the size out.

CDR3: CASSSPGQGSYGYTF
DNA: TGTGCCAGCAGCTCCCCAGGGCAGGGGAGCTATGGCTACACCTTC
J: TRBJ1-2
D: -
size: -
V: TRBV7-2

CDR3: CASSQVNSLQETQYF
DNA: TGTGCCAGCAGCCAAGTGAATAGCTTGCAAGAGACCCAGTACTTC
J: TRBJ2-5
D: -
size: -
V: TRBV3-1/TRBV3-2

CDR3: CASSLEQASTDTQYF
DNA: TGTGCCAGCAGCTTAGAACAGGCTAGCACAGATACGCAGTATTTT
J: TRBJ2-3
D: -
size: -
V: TRBV7-9

CDR3: CAWSVTGMYGYTF
DNA: TGTGCCTGGAGTGTAACCGGGATGTATGGCTACACCTTC
J: TRBJ1-2
D: -
size: -
V: TRBV30

CDR3: CANIAGHSNTEAFF
DNA: TGTGCCAACATCGCGGGCCATTCCAACACTGAAGCTTTCTTT
J: TRBJ1-1
D: -
size: once
V: TRBV7-2

CDR3: CASSTYVDTEAFF
DNA: TGTGCCAGCAGTACCTACGTGGACACTGAAGCTTTCTTT
J: TRBJ1-1
D: -
size: few
V: TRBV6-5

CDR3: CASRGGATGLNQPQHF
DNA: TGTGCCAGCAGGGGCGGTGCGACAGGGCTCAATCAGCCCCAGCATTTT
J: TRBJ1-5
D: TRBD1
size: -
V: TRBV2

CDR3: CASSYEGHFQETQYF
DNA: TGTGCCAGCAGTTACGAGGGACATTTCCAAGAGACCCAGTACTTC
J: TRBJ2-5
D: -
size: -
V: TRBV6-2/TRBV6-3

CDR3: CASSLGQGANIQYF
DNA: TGCGCCAGCAGCTTGGGACAGGGGGCGAACATTCAGTACTTC
J: TRBJ2-4
D: TRBD1
size: -
V: TRBV5-1

CDR3: CATLAGGIETQYF
DNA: TGTGCCACCCTAGCGGGAGGGATAGAGACCCAGTACTTC
J: TRBJ2-5
D: TRBD2
size: -
V: TRBV6-5

CDR3: CASSLFLGQGLYEQYF
DNA: TGTGCCAGCAGTTTATTTCTAGGACAGGGACTATACGAGCAGTACTTC
J: TRBJ2-7
D: -
size: -
V: TRBV28

CDR3: CASGWMARGGYEQYF
DNA: TGTGCTAGTGGTTGGATGGCGCGGGGCGGCTACGAGCAGTACTTC
J: TRBJ2-7
D: -
size: -
V: TRBV12-5

CDR3: CSARGREPQHF
DNA: TGCAGTGCCCGGGGGAGAGAGCCCCAGCATTTT
J: TRBJ1-5
D: -
size: once
V: TRBV20-1

CDR3: CASSSGGGNTIYF
DNA: TGTGCCAGCAGCTCAGGGGGCGGAAACACCATATATTTT
J: TRBJ1-3
D: TRBD1
size: -
V: TRBV6-6

CDR3: CAWSPLRQHPFLYGYTF
DNA: TGTGCCTGGAGTCCACTCCGACAGCACCCATTCCTCTATGGCTACACCTTC
J: TRBJ1-2
D: -
size: -
V: TRBV30

CDR3: CAWSVQAGGQPQHF
DNA: TGTGCCTGGAGTGTACAGGCAGGGGGGCAGCCCCAGCATTTT
J: TRBJ1-5
D: TRBD1
size: -
V: TRBV30

CDR3: CASSLVSSLQETQYF
DNA: TGTGCCAGCAGCTTAGTTAGTAGCCTTCAAGAGACCCAGTACTTC
J: TRBJ2-5
D: -
size: -
V: TRBV7-2

CDR3: CASSYRGGTSGRNEQFF
DNA: TGTGCCAGCAGTTACCGGGGGGGGACTAGCGGGAGGAATGAGCAGTTCTTC
J: TRBJ2-1
D: TRBD2
size: -
V: TRBV6-2/TRBV6-3

CDR3: CASSLRDRDSPLHF
DNA: TGTGCCAGCAGCCTACGGGACAGGGATTCACCCCTCCACTTT
J: TRBJ1-6
D: TRBD1
size: once
V: TRBV3-1/TRBV3-2

CDR3: CASSQGSSGNTIYF
DNA: TGTGCCAGCTCCCAGGGCTCTTCTGGAAACACCATATATTTT
J: TRBJ1-3
D: -
size: -
V: TRBV7-9

CDR3: CASSSQGGRDTQYF
DNA: TGTGCCAGTAGTTCACAGGGTGGCCGCGATACGCAGTATTTT
J: TRBJ2-3
D: -
size: -
V: TRBV19

CDR3: CASKAGPDTEAFF
DNA: TGTGCCAGCAAGGCAGGGCCTGACACTGAAGCTTTCTTT
J: TRBJ1-1
D: -
size: -
V: TRBV12-3/TRBV12-4

CDR3: CAWSQGQYNEQFF
DNA: TGTGCCTGGAGTCAAGGACAGTACAATGAGCAGTTCTTC
J: TRBJ2-1
D: -
size: -
V: TRBV30